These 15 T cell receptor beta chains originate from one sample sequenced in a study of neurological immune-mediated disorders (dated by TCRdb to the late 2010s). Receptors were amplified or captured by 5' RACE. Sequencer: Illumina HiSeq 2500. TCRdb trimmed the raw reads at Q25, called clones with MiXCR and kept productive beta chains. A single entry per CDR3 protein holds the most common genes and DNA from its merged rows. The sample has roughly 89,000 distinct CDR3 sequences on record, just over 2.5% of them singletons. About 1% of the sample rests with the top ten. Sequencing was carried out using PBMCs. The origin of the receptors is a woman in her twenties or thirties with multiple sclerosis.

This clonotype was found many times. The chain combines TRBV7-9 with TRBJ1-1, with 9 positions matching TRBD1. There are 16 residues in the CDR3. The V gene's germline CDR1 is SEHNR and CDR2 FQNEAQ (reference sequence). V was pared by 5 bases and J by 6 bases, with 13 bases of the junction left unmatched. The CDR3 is CASSNRDRERYPEAFF. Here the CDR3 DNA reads TGTGCCAGCAGCAATCGGGACAGGGAGAGGTATCCTGAAGCTTTCTTT.

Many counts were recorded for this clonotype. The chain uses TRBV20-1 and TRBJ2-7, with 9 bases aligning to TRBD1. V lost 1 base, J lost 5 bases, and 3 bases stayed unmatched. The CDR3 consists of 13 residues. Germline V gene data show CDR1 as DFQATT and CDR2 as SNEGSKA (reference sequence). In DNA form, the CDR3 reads TGCAGTGCTAGAGGGGACAGGGACCACGAGCAGTACTTC. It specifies CSARGDRDHEQYF.

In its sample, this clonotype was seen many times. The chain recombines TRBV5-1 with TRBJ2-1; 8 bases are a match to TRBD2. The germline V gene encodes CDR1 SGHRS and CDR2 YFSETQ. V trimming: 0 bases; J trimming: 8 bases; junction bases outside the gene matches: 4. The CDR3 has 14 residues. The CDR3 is CASSLGLAIDEQFF. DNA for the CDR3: TGCGCCAGCAGCTTGGGACTAGCGATCGATGAGCAGTTCTTC.

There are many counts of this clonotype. CDR3 nucleotides: TGCAGCGTTGAAACCCAGGGGGGCGGCTACACCTTC. Residues: CSVETQGGGYTF. The rearrangement joins TRBV29-1 to TRBJ1-2; 7 bases agree with TRBD1. The germline V gene encodes CDR1 SQVTM and CDR2 ANQGSEA. Trimming took 2 bases from V and 8 from J; bases not matched to a gene: 5. The CDR3 has 12 amino acids.

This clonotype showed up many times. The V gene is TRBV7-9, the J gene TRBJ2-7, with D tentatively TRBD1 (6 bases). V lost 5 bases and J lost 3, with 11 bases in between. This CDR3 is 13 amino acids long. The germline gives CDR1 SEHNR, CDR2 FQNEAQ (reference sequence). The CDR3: CASSDRSRYEQYF. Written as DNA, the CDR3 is TGTGCCAGCAGCGACAGGTCCCGCTACGAGCAGTACTTC. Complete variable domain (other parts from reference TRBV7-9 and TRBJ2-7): DTGVSQNPRHKITKRGQNVTFRCDPISEHNRLYWYRQTLGQGPEFLTYFQNEAQLEKSRLLSDRFSAERPKGSFSTLEIQRTEQGDSAMYLCASSDRSRYEQYFGPGTRLTVT.

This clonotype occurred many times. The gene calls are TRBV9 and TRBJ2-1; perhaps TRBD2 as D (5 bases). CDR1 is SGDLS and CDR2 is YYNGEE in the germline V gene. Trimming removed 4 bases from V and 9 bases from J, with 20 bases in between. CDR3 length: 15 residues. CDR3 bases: TGTGCCAGCAGCACCCTGGAAGAGGGTCTGAGTGAGCAGTTCTTC. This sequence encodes CASSTLEEGLSEQFF.

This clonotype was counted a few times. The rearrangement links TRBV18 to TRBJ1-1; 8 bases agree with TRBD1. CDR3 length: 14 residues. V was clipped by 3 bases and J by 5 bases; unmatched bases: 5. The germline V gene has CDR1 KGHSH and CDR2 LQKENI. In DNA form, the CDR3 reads TGTGCCAGCTCACCGGACAGGGCGAGAACTGAAGCTTTCTTT. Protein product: CASSPDRARTEAFF.

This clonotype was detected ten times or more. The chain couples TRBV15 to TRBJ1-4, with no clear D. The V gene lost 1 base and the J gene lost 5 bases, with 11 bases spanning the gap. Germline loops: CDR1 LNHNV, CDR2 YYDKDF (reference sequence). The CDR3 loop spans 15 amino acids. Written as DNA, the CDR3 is TGTGCCACCAGCAGAGTCTACACAGACAATGAAAAACTGTTTTTT. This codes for CATSRVYTDNEKLFF.

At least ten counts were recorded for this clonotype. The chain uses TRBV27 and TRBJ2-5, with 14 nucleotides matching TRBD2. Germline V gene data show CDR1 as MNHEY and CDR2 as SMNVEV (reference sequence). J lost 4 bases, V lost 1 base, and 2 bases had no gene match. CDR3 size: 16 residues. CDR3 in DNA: TGTGCCAGCAGTTTATATGGGACTAGCGGGAGAGAGACCCAGTACTTC. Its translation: CASSLYGTSGRETQYF.

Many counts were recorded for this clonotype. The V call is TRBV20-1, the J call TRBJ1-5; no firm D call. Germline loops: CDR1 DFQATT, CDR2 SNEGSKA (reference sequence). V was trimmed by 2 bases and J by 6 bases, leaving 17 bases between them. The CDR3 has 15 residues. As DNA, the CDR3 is TGCAGTGCTAGACCCCCGGGGAGGGAAGGTCAGCCCCAGCATTTT. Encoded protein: CSARPPGREGQPQHF.

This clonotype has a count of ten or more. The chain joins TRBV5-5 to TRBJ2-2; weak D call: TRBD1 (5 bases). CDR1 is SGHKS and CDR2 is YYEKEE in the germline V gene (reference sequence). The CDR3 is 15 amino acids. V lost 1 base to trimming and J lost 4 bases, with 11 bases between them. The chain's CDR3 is CASSLRTGATGELFF. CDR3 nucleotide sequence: TGTGCCAGCAGCTTGAGAACTGGGGCCACCGGGGAGCTGTTTTTT.

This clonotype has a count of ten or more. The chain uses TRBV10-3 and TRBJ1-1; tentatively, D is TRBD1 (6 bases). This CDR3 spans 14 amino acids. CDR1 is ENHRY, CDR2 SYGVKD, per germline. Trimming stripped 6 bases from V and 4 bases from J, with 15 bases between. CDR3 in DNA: TGTGCCATCAGATCAGACAGGCCCCTCACTGAAGCTTTCTTT. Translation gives CAIRSDRPLTEAFF.

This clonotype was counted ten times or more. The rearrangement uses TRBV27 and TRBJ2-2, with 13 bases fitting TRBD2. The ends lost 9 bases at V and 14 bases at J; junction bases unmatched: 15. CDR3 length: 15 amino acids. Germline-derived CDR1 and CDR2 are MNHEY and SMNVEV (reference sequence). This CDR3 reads CASGGIRTSGRGLFF. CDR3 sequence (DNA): TGTGCCAGTGGAGGGATCCGGACTAGCGGGAGAGGCCTGTTTTTT.

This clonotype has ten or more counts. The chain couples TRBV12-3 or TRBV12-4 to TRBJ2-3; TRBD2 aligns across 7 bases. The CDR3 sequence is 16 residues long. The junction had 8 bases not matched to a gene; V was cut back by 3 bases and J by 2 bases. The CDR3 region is CASSFGLAVITDTQYF. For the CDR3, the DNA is TGTGCCAGCAGTTTCGGCCTAGCGGTCATCACAGATACGCAGTATTTT.

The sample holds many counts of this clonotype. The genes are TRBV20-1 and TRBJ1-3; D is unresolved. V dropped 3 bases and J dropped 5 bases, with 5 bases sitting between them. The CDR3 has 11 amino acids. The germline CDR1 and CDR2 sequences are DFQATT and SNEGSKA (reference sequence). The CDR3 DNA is TGCAGTGCTAGGGCGAGAAACACCATATATTTT. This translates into CSARARNTIYF.